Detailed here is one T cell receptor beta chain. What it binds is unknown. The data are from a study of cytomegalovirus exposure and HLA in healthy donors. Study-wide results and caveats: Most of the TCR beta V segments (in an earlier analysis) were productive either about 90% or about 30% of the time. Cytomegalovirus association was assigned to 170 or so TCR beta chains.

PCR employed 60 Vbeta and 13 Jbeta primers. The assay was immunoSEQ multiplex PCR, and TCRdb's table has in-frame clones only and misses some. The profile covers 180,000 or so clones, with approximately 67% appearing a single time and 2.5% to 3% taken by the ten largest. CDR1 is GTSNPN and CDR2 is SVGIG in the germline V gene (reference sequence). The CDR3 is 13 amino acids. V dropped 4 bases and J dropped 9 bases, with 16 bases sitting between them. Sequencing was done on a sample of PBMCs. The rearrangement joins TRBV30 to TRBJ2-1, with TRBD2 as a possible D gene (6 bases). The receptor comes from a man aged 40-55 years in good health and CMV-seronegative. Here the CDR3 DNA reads TGTGCCTGGATAGCAGCGGCGGAGGGTGAGCAGTTCTTC. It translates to CAWIAAAEGEQFF.